Listed below are T cell receptor beta chains from one sample, sequenced in a study of response to subunit inactivated influenza vaccine. TCRdb processed the RT-PCR reads anew with MiXCR; each CDR3 protein has one entry. Here the sample spans about 570,000 distinct CDR3 sequences, over 9.5% being singletons. This specimen was PBMCs from blood, taken on the day of vaccination. The receptors come from a man aged 50 to 59 who received an inactivated influenza vaccine. Each CDR3 is given with its conserved first and last residue. Each record gives: clone size, D gene, V gene, J gene, CDR3 DNA, CDR3 protein. A D gene is named only where the DNA matches it firmly. Where a row states a size, it is once, few, many or the class of an expanded clone; other rows omit it.

>.|.|TRBV28|TRBJ1-1
TGTGCCAGCAGCAGAAGGATCACTGAAGCTTTCTTT
CASSRRITEAFF
>few|.|TRBV5-1|TRBJ2-3
TGCGCCAGCAGCCCCTTAGATACGGATACGCAGTATTTT
CASSPLDTDTQYF
>.|TRBD2|TRBV20-1|TRBJ2-1
TGCAGTGCTAGAACTAGCGGGAGAGTGAATGAGCAGTTCTTC
CSARTSGRVNEQFF
>.|TRBD1|TRBV12-3/TRBV12-4|TRBJ2-3
TGTGCCAGCAGTTGGGACAGGGTGGGTACGCAGTATTTT
CASSWDRVGTQYF
>few|.|TRBV7-2|TRBJ2-5
TGTGCCAGCAGCCGAATGGGGGGCGGTGAGACCCAGTACTTC
CASSRMGGGETQYF
>.|.|TRBV20-1|TRBJ2-3
TGCAGTGCTAGAGAACGCGGGATATCAGATACGCAGTATTTT
CSARERGISDTQYF
>few|.|TRBV20-1|TRBJ1-4
TGCAGTGCTAGATCCCCCGGGACAAAACTGTTTTTT
CSARSPGTKLFF
>.|.|TRBV5-1|TRBJ2-1
TGCGCCAGCAGCTTGGAAGGACAGTTGTCCTACAATGAGCAGTTCTTC
CASSLEGQLSYNEQFF
>.|.|TRBV20-1|TRBJ1-4
TGCAGTGCTAGGGGGAATGAAAAACTGTTTTTT
CSARGNEKLFF
>.|.|TRBV14|TRBJ1-1
TGTGCCAGCAGCCCACGGGGGGGGGGAGGCACTGAAGCTTTCTTT
CASSPRGGGGTEAFF
>many|.|TRBV25-1|TRBJ2-2
TGTGCCAGCAGTGTAACTAGTACCGGGGAGCTGTTTTTT
CASSVTSTGELFF
>.|TRBD1|TRBV28|TRBJ2-3
TGTGCCAGCAGTTGGGACAGGTATGCAGATACGCAGTATTTT
CASSWDRYADTQYF
>few|TRBD1|TRBV6-5|TRBJ2-2
TGTGCCAGCAGTTACGACGACAGGGGGGTCAACACCGGGGAGCTGTTTTTT
CASSYDDRGVNTGELFF
>.|.|TRBV24-1|TRBJ2-1
TGTGCCACCAGTGATTTAGGACACTACAATGAGCAGTTCTTC
CATSDLGHYNEQFF
>.|TRBD1|TRBV18|TRBJ1-1
TGTGCCAGCTTGGGACAGACGAACACTGAAGCTTTCTTT
CASLGQTNTEAFF
>.|TRBD1|TRBV12-3/TRBV12-4|TRBJ2-7
TGTGCCAGCAGCCGATCCGCAGGGGGTTCCTACGAGCAGTACTTC
CASSRSAGGSYEQYF
>few|.|TRBV6-1|TRBJ2-7
TGTGCCAGCAGACCCCGGGACAAGCCCTACGAGCAGTACTTC
CASRPRDKPYEQYF
>.|.|TRBV12-3/TRBV12-4|TRBJ1-5
TGTGCCAGCAGTGTCAGGGTCAGACAGCCCCAGCATTTT
CASSVRVRQPQHF
>few|.|TRBV11-3|TRBJ2-1
TGTGCCAGCAGACGAGACGAGGGAGGTGAGCAGTTCTTC
CASRRDEGGEQFF
>many|.|TRBV4-3|TRBJ2-3
TGCGCCAGCAGCCAAGCTGTGGGGGGACCAGATACGCAGTATTTT
CASSQAVGGPDTQYF
>few|.|TRBV14|TRBJ1-2
TGTGCCAGCAGCCAAGAACTCAGGGATGGCTACACCTTC
CASSQELRDGYTF
>few|.|TRBV7-2|TRBJ1-4
TGTGCCAGCAGCCCTGGCGGGGTGGGACTTGAGGGGTTGTTTTTT
CASSPGGVGLEGLFF
>.|.|TRBV27|TRBJ1-2
TGTGCCAGCAGCGTCGGGGTGTATCGGGGCCCACCCTATGGCTACACCTTC
CASSVGVYRGPPYGYTF
>.|.|TRBV19|TRBJ2-7
TGTGCCAGTAGTTTTTCCGGGACCTCCTACGAGCAGTACTTC
CASSFSGTSYEQYF
>few|.|TRBV12-3/TRBV12-4|TRBJ2-2
TGTGCCAGCAGTTCTTTGGGGCCGAACACCGGGGAGCTGTTTTTT
CASSSLGPNTGELFF
>few|TRBD2|TRBV3-1|TRBJ2-7
TGTGCCAGCAGCCAAAGACCGGGACTAGCGATCTACGAGCAGTACTTC
CASSQRPGLAIYEQYF
>.|.|TRBV6-2/TRBV6-3|TRBJ2-2
TGTGCCAGCAGTAAGGGACAACCGAACACCGGGGAGCTGTTTTTT
CASSKGQPNTGELFF
>few|.|TRBV9|TRBJ2-5
TGTGCCAGCAGCGTAGCCGCATTGGGGGGCTTGGAGACCCAGTACTTC
CASSVAALGGLETQYF
>.|TRBD1|TRBV3-1|TRBJ1-2
TGTGCCAGCAGTCCCGGCTGGGACAGGCCGCCGGACACCTTC
CASSPGWDRPPDTF
>many|.|TRBV11-2|TRBJ2-5
TGTGCCAGCAGCCGCCTGGAGACCCAGTACTTC
CASSRLETQYF
>many|TRBD1|TRBV29-1|TRBJ2-4
TGCAGCGTTGAAGGGAGGACAGGAGCCAAAAACATTCAGTACTTC
CSVEGRTGAKNIQYF
>few|TRBD1|TRBV6-5|TRBJ1-5
TGTGCCAGCAGTTACTCAGACAGGGAAAATCAGCCCCAGCATTTT
CASSYSDRENQPQHF
>.|.|TRBV3-1|TRBJ2-7
TGTGCCAGCAGCCACAGGGTTTCCGAGCAGTACTTC
CASSHRVSEQYF
>few|TRBD1|TRBV10-3|TRBJ2-3
TGTGCCATCAGATCCGGGACAGGGGGCACAGATACGCAGTATTTT
CAIRSGTGGTDTQYF
>.|TRBD1|TRBV13|TRBJ1-4
TGTGCCAGCAGCTCCCGGACAGGGACGACAGAAAAACTGTTTTTT
CASSSRTGTTEKLFF
>.|.|TRBV28|TRBJ2-1
TGTGCCAGCAGACCGACAGCACGTTTGTACAATGAGCAGTTCTTC
CASRPTARLYNEQFF
>.|.|TRBV5-1|TRBJ2-7
TGCGCCAGCAGCTTGGCCGGGATAGGCTCCTACGAGCAGTACTTC
CASSLAGIGSYEQYF
>many|TRBD2|TRBV7-2|TRBJ2-5
TGTGCCAGCAGCTTAACAGCGGGAGCGTCCCAAGAGACCCAGTACTTC
CASSLTAGASQETQYF
>.|.|TRBV30|TRBJ2-2
TGTGCCCAAGACTTAGGCGGGGAGCTGTTTTTT
CAQDLGGELFF
>.|.|TRBV10-3|TRBJ1-5
TGTGCCATCAGTGCCCAGGGGCCCCCTCTCAATAGCAATCAGCCCCAGCATTTT
CAISAQGPPLNSNQPQHF